These 4 T cell receptor beta chains came from one sample sequenced in a study of Graves' ophthalmopathy and Graves' hyperthyroidism. The TCR beta CDR3 regions underwent amplification from RNA transcripts. HTBI-primed RT-PCR formed the first round, and a multiplex PCR formed the second. TCRdb reprocessed the multiplex PCR reads via MiXCR and lists one record per CDR3 protein. The table shows 660,000 or so distinct CDR3 sequences, with more than 40% occurring only once. The material sequenced was peripheral blood. The receptor source for this set is an adult man with Graves' ophthalmopathy.

Regarding this clonotype: Because the CDR3 is missing its conserved closing phenylalanine or tryptophan, this is likely a read error. The DNA is omitted, as the CDR3 cannot be located on it reliably, and the CDR3 follows TCRdb's listing. The chain joins TRBV10-3 to TRBJ2-6; TRBD1, as called in the table, went unchecked against the DNA. Germline loops: CDR1 ENHRY, CDR2 SYGVKD. The CDR3 spans 10 residues, counting both ends. The CDR3 loop reads CAISESTGGG.

The chain has TRBV6-5 and TRBJ1-1; D gene unclear. The germline CDR1 and CDR2 sequences are MNHEY and SVGAGI. CDR3 length equals 13 residues. V lost 6 bases and J 4 bases, leaving 12 bases between the germline ends. The CDR3 is CASSQAQSTEAFF. Here the CDR3 DNA reads TGTGCCAGCAGCCAAGCCCAGTCCACTGAAGCTTTCTTT.

This clonotype was recorded at least ten times. The chain uses TRBV6-6 and TRBJ1-6; 7 positions match TRBD1. The CDR3 loop spans 15 amino acids. Germline values: CDR1 MNHNY, CDR2 SVGAGI (reference sequence). The junction had 9 bases not matched to a gene; V was cut back by 6 bases and J by 7 bases. CDR3 sequence: CASRKPGQPNSPLHF. CDR3 sequence (DNA): TGTGCCAGCAGAAAGCCGGGACAGCCAAATTCACCCCTCCACTTT.

This clonotype has a count of ten or more. The chain recombines TRBV29-1 with TRBJ2-5; 8 positions agree with TRBD2. V was clipped by 2 bases and J by 2 bases; unmatched bases: 10. Per the germline V gene, CDR1 is SQVTM and CDR2 is ANQGSEA. This CDR3 comprises 16 residues. This CDR3 reads CSVETTRGGQQETQYF. CDR3 sequence (DNA): TGCAGCGTTGAAACCACTCGCGGGGGGCAACAAGAGACCCAGTACTTC.